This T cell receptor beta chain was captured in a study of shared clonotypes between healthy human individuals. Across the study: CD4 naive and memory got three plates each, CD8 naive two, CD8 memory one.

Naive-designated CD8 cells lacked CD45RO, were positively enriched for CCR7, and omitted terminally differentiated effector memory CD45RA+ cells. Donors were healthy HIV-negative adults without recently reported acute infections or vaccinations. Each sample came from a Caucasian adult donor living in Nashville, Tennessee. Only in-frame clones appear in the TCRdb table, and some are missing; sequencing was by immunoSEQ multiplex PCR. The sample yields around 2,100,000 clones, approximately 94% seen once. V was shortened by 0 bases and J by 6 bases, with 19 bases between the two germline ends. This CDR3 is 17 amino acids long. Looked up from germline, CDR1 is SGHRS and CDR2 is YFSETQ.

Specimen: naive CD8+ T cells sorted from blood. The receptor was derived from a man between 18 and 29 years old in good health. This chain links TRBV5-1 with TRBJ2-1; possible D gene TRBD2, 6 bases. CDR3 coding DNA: TGCGCCAGCAGCTTGGAGGAGACAACTTACGGGGGCAATGAGCAGTTCTTC. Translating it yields CASSLEETTYGGNEQFF.